The TCR beta chain under discussion was sequenced for a study of CD8 T cells in Susac syndrome. TCR beta sequencing covered blood CD8+ and CD4+ T cells. The CDR3 covers 15 residues. The V end lost 5 bases, the J end lost 7 bases, and 18 bases lay between the germline ends. The V gene's germline CDR1 is MNHEY and CDR2 SMNVEV (reference sequence). RNA, at roughly 0.5 to 1 ug, was reverse transcribed with random hexamers. Using its own MiXCR run on the immunoSEQ multiplex PCR reads, TCRdb lists one record per CDR3 protein. The sample lists 110,000 or so distinct CDR3 sequences, 90% to 98% occurring once.

The rearrangement links TRBV27 to TRBJ2-4, with D possibly being TRBD2 (7 bases). This clonotype originated in a human donor in good health. Input material: CD4+ T cells from PBMCs. In DNA form, the CDR3 reads TGTGCCAGCAGTCCCGCGAGAGGGGGGGCCAACATTCAGTACTTC. This encodes CASSPARGGANIQYF.